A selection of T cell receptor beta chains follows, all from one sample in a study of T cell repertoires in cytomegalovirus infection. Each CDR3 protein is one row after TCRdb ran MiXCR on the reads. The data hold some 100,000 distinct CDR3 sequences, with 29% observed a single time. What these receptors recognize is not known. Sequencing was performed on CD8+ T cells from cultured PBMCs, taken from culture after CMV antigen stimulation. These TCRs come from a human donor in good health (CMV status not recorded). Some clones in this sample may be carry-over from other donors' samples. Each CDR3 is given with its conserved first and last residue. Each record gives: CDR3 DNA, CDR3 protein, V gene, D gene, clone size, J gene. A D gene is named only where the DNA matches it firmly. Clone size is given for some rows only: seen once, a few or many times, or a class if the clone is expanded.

TGTGCCAGCAGTGAATATGGGTCGAACACCGGGGAGCTGTTTTTT | CASSEYGSNTGELFF | TRBV25-1 | . | few | TRBJ2-2
TGTGCCAGCAGCAGGACTAGCGGCACCGGGGAGCTGTTTTTT | CASSRTSGTGELFF | TRBV12-3/TRBV12-4 | TRBD2 | . | TRBJ2-2
TGTGCCAGCGGGGACAAGGGCTACGAGCAGTACTTC | CASGDKGYEQYF | TRBV28 | . | many | TRBJ2-7
TGTGCCAGCAGGTCCCTAGACCAAGGGTTTCATGGCTACACCTTC | CASRSLDQGFHGYTF | TRBV27 | . | many | TRBJ1-2
TGTGCCAGCAGACCCCTCGGGGGGCGATGGAATCAGCCCCAGCATTTT | CASRPLGGRWNQPQHF | TRBV6-5 | . | . | TRBJ1-5
TGTGCCAGCAGCTTATTCCCGGGACAGGTGTACGAGCAGTACTTC | CASSLFPGQVYEQYF | TRBV7-6 | TRBD1 | . | TRBJ2-7
TGTGCCACCAGTGATTTGGGGTCAGGGGGCCGTAATGAGCAGTTCTTC | CATSDLGSGGRNEQFF | TRBV24-1 | TRBD1 | few | TRBJ2-1
TGTGCCAGCAGCTCGGGACTAAACTACGAGCAGTACTTC | CASSSGLNYEQYF | TRBV7-2 | TRBD2 | . | TRBJ2-7
TGTGCCAGCTCACCACAAACTTACAATGAGCAGTTCTTC | CASSPQTYNEQFF | TRBV18 | . | . | TRBJ2-1
TGTGCCAGCAGCACGGGACAGGGGTTTGCGTATGGCTACACCTTC | CASSTGQGFAYGYTF | TRBV7-2 | TRBD1 | many | TRBJ1-2
TGTGCCATCAGCGAAGGATTTGTAAATTCACCCCTCCACTTT | CAISEGFVNSPLHF | TRBV10-3 | . | . | TRBJ1-6
TGCAGTGCTAGAGATCATACGTACAGCTCCTACGAGCAGTACTTC | CSARDHTYSSYEQYF | TRBV20-1 | . | . | TRBJ2-7
TGCGCCAGCAGTCCGGCCGCCAATCAGCCCCAGCATTTT | CASSPAANQPQHF | TRBV5-1 | . | . | TRBJ1-5
TGTGCCAGCAGTTTAGAGGGCAGGGGGCGATCACCCCTCCACTTT | CASSLEGRGRSPLHF | TRBV12-3/TRBV12-4 | TRBD1 | many | TRBJ1-6
TGCAGCGTTATAACCGGGACAGGGGCTTCCTACGAGCAGTACTTC | CSVITGTGASYEQYF | TRBV29-1 | TRBD1 | . | TRBJ2-7
TGTGCCAGCACCCTCGGGACAGGGGCGAACACCGGGGAGCTGTTTTTT | CASTLGTGANTGELFF | TRBV2 | TRBD1 | . | TRBJ2-2
TGTGCCAGCAGCTTAGGAATAGGGGTAACTGGAAACACCATATATTTT | CASSLGIGVTGNTIYF | TRBV7-8 | . | many | TRBJ1-3
TGCAGTGCTAGAGATCGGACAGGGGTCGCCTATAATTCACCCCTCCACTTT | CSARDRTGVAYNSPLHF | TRBV20-1 | TRBD1 | . | TRBJ1-6
TGTGCCAGCAGCGGGGGAGGACAGGGAGTCCCTGAAGCTTTCTTT | CASSGGGQGVPEAFF | TRBV7-6 | TRBD1 | . | TRBJ1-1
TGTGCCAGCAGCTACGGCGTAGGCACAGATACGCAGTATTTT | CASSYGVGTDTQYF | TRBV7-6 | . | . | TRBJ2-3
TGTGCCAGCAGCTGGGACAGGGGGAACACTGAAGCTTTCTTT | CASSWDRGNTEAFF | TRBV7-9 | TRBD1 | . | TRBJ1-1
TGTGCCAGCAGACCCCTGAGCTCTGGGGCCAACGTCCTGACTTTC | CASRPLSSGANVLTF | TRBV7-9 | . | many | TRBJ2-6
TGTGCCACCAGCAGAGGCCGGTTGGAACCCTATGGCTACACCTTC | CATSRGRLEPYGYTF | TRBV15 | . | . | TRBJ1-2
TGTGCCACCTCAGGGGGCACCGGGGAGCTGTTTTTT | CATSGGTGELFF | TRBV24-1 | TRBD1 | . | TRBJ2-2
TGTGCCAGCAGTTTTCAGGGGGGCGAAGAAAAACTGTTTTTT | CASSFQGGEEKLFF | TRBV27 | TRBD1 | many | TRBJ1-4
TGTGCCAGCAGTGACTTGGACAGGAGCACAGATACGCAGTATTTT | CASSDLDRSTDTQYF | TRBV2 | TRBD1 | few | TRBJ2-3
TGTGCCAGCTCACCCGCACAGGGGTACGAGCAGTACTTC | CASSPAQGYEQYF | TRBV18 | TRBD1 | . | TRBJ2-7
TGTGCCACCTTTCGAGGGGCTGAAGCTTTCTTT | CATFRGAEAFF | TRBV6-1 | . | many | TRBJ1-1